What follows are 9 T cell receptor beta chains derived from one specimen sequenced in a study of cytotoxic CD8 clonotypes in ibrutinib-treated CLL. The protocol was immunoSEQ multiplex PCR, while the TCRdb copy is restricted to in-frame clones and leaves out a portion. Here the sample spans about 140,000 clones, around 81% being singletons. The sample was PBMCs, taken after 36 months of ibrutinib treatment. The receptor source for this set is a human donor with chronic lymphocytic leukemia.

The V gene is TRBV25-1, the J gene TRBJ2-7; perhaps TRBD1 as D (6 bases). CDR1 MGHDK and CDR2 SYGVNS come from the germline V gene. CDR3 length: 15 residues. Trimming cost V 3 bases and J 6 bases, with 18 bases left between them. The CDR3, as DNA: TGTGCCAGCAGTGATTGGACAGAGGGGAGTTTCGAGCAGTACTTC. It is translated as CASSDWTEGSFEQYF.

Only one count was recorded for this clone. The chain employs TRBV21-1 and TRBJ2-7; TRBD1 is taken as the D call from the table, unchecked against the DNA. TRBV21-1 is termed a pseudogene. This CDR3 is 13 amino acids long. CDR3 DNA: TGTGCCAGCAGCCCGGGACAGGTCTACGAGCAGTACTTC. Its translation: CASSPGQVYEQYF.

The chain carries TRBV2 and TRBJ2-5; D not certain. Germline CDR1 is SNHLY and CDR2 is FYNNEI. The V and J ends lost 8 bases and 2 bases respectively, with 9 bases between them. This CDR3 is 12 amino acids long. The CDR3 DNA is TGTGCCAGCGGGGTCCAACAAGAGACCCAGTACTTC. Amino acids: CASGVQQETQYF.

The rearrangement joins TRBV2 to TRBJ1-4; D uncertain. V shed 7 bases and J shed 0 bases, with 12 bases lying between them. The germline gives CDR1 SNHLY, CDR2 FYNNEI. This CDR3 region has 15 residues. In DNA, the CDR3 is TGTGCCAGCAAGCCTTCCTGGGCAACTAATGAAAAACTGTTTTTT. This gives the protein CASKPSWATNEKLFF.

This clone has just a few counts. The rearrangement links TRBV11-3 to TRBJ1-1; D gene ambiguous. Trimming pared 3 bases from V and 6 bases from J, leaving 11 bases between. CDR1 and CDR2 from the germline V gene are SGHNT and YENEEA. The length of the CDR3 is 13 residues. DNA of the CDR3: TGTGCCAGCAGCTTGAGGGTAGGCGCTGAAGCTTTCTTT. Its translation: CASSLRVGAEAFF.

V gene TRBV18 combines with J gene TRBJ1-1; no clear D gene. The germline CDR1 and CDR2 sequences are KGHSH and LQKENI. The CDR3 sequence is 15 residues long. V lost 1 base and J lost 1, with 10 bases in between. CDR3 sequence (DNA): TGTGCCAGCTCACCACAGCGGGTCGGGAACACTGAAGCTTTCTTT. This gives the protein CASSPQRVGNTEAFF.

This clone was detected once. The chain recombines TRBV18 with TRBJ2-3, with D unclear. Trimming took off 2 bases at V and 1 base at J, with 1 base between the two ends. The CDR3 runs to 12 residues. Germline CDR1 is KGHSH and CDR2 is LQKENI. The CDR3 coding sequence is TGTGCCAGCTCACCAGGCACAGATACGCAGTATTTT. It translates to CASSPGTDTQYF.

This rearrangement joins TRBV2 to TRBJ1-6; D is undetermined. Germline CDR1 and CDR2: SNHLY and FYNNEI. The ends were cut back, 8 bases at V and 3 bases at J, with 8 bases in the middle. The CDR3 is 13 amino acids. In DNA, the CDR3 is TGTGCCAGCTGCGGGGTCTATAATTCACCCCTCCACTTT. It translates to CASCGVYNSPLHF.

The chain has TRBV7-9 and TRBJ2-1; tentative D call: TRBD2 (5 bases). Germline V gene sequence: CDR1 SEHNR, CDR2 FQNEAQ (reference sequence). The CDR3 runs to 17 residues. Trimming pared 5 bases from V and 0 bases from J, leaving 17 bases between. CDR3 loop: CASSPEEGISSYNEQFF. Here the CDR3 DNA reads TGTGCCAGCAGCCCAGAAGAGGGTATAAGCTCCTACAATGAGCAGTTCTTC.